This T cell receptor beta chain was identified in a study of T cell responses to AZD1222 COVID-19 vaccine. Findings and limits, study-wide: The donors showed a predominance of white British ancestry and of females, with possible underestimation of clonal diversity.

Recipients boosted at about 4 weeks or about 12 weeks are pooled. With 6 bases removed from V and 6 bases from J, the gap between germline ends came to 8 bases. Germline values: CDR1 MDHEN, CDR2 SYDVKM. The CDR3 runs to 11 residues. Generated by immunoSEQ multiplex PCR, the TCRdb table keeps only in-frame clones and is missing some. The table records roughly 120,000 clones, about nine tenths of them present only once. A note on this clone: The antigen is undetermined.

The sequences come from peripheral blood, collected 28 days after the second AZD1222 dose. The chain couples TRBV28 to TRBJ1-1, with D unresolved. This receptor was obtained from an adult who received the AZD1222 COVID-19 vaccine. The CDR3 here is CASSTFAEAFF. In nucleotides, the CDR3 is TGTGCCAGCAGCACCTTCGCTGAAGCTTTCTTT.